This TCR beta chain is drawn from a study of blood T cell repertoires in COVID-19. Clones were read by immunoSEQ multiplex PCR, and TCRdb kept only the in-frame ones, dropping some. The table lists approximately 350,000 clones, around 86% of them singletons, with about 6.9% in the top ten. The CDR3 extends over 14 amino acids. The V end lost 3 bases, the J end lost 4 bases, and 12 bases lay between the germline ends. Germline CDR1 reads LNHDA; CDR2 reads SQIVND (reference sequence). The chain links TRBV19 to TRBJ1-1, with a tentative D call TRBD1 (6 bases). The specimen sequenced was peripheral blood. The TCR originated in a woman in her forties or fifties with COVID-19, enrolled during active disease. The CDR3 loop is CASSISRGGTEAFF. CDR3 DNA: TGTGCCAGTAGTATTTCTAGAGGGGGCACTGAAGCTTTCTTT.